Described below is a single TCR beta chain sequence and its context. As yet, its antigen is unknown. TCRdb reprocessed the 5' RACE reads via MiXCR and lists one record per CDR3 protein. Of approximately 620,000 distinct CDR3 sequences listed, 8.6% are singletons. This entry belongs to a study of identical twins. Findings and limits, study-wide: Without tracking the same donors, conclusions rested on cross-sectional statistical analysis.

The sample also formed part of further work on yellow fever vaccine responses in identical twins.

The receptor was isolated from a woman under 30 in good health. The specimen was PBMCs.

CDR3 sequence: CSARTSGRAYEQFF. The CDR3 DNA follows: TGCAGTGCTAGAACTAGCGGGAGGGCCTATGAGCAGTTCTTC. This rearrangement joins TRBV20-1 to TRBJ2-1, with 13 bases that match TRBD2. CDR1 and CDR2 (germline): DFQATT, SNEGSKA (reference sequence). The V and J ends lost 2 bases and 8 bases, in that order; junction bases with no gene match: 3. The CDR3 has 14 residues.